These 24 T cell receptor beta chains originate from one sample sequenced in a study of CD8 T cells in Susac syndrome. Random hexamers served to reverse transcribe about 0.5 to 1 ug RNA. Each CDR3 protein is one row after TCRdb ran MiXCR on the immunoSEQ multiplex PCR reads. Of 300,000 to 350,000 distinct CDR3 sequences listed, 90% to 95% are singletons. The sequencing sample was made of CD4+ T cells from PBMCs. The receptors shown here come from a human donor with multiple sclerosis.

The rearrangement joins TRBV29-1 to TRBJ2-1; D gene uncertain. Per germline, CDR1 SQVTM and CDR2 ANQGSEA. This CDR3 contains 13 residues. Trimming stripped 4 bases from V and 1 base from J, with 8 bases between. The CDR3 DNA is TGCAGCGTTGTGTGGGGATCCTACAATGAGCAGTTCTTC. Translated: CSVVWGSYNEQFF.

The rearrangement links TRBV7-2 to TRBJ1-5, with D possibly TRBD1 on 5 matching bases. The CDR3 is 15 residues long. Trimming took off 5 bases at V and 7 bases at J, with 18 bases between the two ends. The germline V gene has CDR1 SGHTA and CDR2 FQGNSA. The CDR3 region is CASSLGSGTEQPQHF. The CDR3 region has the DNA TGTGCCAGCAGCCTGGGGTCAGGGACCGAGCAGCCCCAGCATTTT.

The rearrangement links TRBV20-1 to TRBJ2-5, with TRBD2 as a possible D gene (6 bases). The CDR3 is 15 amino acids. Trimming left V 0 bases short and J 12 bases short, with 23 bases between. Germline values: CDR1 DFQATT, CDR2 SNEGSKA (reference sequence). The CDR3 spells CSARDPRGDSTPKYF. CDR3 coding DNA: TGCAGTGCTAGAGATCCGCGCGGGGACTCCACACCGAAGTACTTC.

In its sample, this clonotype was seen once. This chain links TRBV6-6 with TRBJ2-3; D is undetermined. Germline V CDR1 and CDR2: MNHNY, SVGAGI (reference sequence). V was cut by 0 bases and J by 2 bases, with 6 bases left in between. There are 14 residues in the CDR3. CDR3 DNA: TGTGCCAGCAGTTACTCGAGAGACACAGATACGCAGTATTTT. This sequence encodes CASSYSRDTDTQYF.

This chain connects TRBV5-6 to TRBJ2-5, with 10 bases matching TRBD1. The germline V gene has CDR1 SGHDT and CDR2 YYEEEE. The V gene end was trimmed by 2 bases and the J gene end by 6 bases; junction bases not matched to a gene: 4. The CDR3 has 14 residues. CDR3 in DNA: TGTGCCAGCAGCTTCGACAGGGGGCTGAAGACCCAGTACTTC. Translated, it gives CASSFDRGLKTQYF.

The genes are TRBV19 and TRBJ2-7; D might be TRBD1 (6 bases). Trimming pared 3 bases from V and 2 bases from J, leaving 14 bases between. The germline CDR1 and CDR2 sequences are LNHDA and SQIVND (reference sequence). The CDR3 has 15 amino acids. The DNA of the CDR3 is TGTGCCAGTAGTATCGATTCCCCAGGGGCCTACGAGCAGTACTTC. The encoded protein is CASSIDSPGAYEQYF.

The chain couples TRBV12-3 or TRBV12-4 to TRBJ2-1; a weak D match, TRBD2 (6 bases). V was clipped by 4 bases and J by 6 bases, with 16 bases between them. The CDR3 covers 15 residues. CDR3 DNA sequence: TGTGCCAGCAGTTCCGCCGGGACTGGCTTCAATGAGCAGTTCTTC. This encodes CASSSAGTGFNEQFF.

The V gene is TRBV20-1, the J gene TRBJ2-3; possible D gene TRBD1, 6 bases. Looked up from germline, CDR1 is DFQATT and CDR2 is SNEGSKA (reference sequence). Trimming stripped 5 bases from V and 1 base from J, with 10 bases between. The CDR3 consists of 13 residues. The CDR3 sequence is CSAWTARTDTQYF. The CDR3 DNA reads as TGCAGTGCTTGGACAGCCCGCACAGATACGCAGTATTTT.

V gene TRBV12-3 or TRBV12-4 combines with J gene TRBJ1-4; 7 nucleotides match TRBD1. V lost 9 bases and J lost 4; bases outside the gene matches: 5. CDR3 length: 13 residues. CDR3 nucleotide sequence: TGTGCCAGTCGGACAGGCTTTAATGAAAAACTGTTTTTT. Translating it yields CASRTGFNEKLFF.

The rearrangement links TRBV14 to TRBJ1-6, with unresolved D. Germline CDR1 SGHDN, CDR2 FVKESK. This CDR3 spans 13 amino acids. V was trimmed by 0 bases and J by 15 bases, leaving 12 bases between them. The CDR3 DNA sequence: TGTGCCAGCAGCCAAGATCGGAGCCCCCGCCTCCACTTT. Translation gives CASSQDRSPRLHF.

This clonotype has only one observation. The CDR3 protein is CASSPQGADGTEAFF. DNA for the CDR3: TGTGCCAGCTCACCACAGGGGGCAGATGGCACTGAAGCTTTCTTT. The chain combines TRBV18 with TRBJ1-1; 7 bases agree with TRBD1. The CDR3 spans 15 residues. Per germline, CDR1 KGHSH and CDR2 LQKENI. V lost 1 base and J lost 4; bases outside the gene matches: 6.

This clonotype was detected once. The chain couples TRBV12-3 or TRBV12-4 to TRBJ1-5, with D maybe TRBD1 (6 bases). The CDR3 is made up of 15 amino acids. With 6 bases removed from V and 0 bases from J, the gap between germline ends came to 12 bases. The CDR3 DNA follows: TGTGCCAGCAGCCGCGGGGACATTAGCAATCAGCCCCAGCATTTT. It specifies CASSRGDISNQPQHF.

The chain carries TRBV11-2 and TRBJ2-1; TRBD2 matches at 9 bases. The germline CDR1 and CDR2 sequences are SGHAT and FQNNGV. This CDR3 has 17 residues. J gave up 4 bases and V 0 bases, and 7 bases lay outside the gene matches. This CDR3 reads CASSLDRAGGGYNEQFF. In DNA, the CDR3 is TGTGCCAGCAGCTTAGATCGGGCGGGAGGGGGTTACAATGAGCAGTTCTTC.

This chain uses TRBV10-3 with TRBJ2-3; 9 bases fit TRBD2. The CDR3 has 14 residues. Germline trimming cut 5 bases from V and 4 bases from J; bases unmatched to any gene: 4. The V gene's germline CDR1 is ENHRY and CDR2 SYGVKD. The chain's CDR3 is CAISKAGGSDTQYF. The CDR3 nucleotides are TGTGCCATCAGTAAAGCGGGAGGCTCAGATACGCAGTATTTT.

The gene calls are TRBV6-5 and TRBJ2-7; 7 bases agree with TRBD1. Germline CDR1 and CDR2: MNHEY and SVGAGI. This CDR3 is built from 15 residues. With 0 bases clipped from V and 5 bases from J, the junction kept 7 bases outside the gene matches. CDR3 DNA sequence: TGTGCCAGCAGTTACTCCCGACAGGGAACCCACGAGCAGTACTTC. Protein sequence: CASSYSRQGTHEQYF.

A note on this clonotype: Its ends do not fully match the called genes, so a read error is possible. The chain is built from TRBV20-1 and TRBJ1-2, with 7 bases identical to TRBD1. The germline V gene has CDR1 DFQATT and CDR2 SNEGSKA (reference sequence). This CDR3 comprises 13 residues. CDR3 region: CSARSRTGGPHTF. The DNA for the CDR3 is TGCAGCGCTAGGAGTCGGACAGGCGGTCCTCACACCTTC.

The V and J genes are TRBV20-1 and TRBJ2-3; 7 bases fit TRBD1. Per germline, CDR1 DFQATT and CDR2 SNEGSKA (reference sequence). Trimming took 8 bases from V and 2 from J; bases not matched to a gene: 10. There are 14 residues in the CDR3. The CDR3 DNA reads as TGCAGTCCAACCCAGGGGGACCTCACAGATACGCAGTATTTT. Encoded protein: CSPTQGDLTDTQYF.

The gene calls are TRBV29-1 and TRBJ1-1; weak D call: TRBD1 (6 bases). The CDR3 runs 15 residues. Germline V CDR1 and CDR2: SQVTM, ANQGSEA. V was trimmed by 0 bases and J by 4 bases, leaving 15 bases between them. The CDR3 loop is CSVEDRGGARTEAFF. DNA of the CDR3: TGCAGCGTTGAAGATAGGGGGGGGGCGCGCACTGAAGCTTTCTTT.

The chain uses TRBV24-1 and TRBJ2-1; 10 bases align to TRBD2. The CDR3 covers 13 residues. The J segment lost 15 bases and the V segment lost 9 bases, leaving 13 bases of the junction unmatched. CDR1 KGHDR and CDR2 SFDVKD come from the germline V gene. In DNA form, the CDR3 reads TGTGCCACCGAATCTAGCGGGGGCTCGGGTTGGTTCTTC. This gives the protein CATESSGGSGWFF.

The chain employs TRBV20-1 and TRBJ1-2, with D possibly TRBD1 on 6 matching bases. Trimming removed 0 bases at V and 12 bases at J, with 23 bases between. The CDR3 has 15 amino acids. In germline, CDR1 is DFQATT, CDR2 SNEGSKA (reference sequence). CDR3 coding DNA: TGCAGTGCTAGAGATCTCGGCAGGGGTGGTATCGATGACACCTTC. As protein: CSARDLGRGGIDDTF.

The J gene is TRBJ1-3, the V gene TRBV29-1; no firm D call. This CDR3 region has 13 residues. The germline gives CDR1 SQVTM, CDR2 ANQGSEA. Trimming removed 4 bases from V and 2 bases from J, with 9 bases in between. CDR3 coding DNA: TGCAGCGTTGGGACTGGGCCTGGAAACACCATATATTTT. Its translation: CSVGTGPGNTIYF.

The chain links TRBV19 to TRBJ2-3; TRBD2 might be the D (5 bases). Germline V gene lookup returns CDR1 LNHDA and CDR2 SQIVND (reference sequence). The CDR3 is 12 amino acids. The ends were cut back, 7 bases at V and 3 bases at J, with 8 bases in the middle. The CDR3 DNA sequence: TGTGCCAGTACCCCGGGGACAGATACGCAGTATTTT. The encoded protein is CASTPGTDTQYF.

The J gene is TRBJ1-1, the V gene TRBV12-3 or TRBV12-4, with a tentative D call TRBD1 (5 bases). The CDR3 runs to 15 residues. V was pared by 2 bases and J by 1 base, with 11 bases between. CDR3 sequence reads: CASSLWGNENTEAFF. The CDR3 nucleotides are TGTGCCAGCAGTTTATGGGGGAATGAGAACACTGAAGCTTTCTTT.

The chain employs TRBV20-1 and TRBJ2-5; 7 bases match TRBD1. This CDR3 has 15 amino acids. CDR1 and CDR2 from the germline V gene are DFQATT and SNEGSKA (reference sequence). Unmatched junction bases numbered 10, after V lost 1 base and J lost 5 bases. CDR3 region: CSARAAGTVGETQYF. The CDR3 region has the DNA TGCAGTGCTAGAGCGGCCGGGACAGTGGGGGAGACCCAGTACTTC.